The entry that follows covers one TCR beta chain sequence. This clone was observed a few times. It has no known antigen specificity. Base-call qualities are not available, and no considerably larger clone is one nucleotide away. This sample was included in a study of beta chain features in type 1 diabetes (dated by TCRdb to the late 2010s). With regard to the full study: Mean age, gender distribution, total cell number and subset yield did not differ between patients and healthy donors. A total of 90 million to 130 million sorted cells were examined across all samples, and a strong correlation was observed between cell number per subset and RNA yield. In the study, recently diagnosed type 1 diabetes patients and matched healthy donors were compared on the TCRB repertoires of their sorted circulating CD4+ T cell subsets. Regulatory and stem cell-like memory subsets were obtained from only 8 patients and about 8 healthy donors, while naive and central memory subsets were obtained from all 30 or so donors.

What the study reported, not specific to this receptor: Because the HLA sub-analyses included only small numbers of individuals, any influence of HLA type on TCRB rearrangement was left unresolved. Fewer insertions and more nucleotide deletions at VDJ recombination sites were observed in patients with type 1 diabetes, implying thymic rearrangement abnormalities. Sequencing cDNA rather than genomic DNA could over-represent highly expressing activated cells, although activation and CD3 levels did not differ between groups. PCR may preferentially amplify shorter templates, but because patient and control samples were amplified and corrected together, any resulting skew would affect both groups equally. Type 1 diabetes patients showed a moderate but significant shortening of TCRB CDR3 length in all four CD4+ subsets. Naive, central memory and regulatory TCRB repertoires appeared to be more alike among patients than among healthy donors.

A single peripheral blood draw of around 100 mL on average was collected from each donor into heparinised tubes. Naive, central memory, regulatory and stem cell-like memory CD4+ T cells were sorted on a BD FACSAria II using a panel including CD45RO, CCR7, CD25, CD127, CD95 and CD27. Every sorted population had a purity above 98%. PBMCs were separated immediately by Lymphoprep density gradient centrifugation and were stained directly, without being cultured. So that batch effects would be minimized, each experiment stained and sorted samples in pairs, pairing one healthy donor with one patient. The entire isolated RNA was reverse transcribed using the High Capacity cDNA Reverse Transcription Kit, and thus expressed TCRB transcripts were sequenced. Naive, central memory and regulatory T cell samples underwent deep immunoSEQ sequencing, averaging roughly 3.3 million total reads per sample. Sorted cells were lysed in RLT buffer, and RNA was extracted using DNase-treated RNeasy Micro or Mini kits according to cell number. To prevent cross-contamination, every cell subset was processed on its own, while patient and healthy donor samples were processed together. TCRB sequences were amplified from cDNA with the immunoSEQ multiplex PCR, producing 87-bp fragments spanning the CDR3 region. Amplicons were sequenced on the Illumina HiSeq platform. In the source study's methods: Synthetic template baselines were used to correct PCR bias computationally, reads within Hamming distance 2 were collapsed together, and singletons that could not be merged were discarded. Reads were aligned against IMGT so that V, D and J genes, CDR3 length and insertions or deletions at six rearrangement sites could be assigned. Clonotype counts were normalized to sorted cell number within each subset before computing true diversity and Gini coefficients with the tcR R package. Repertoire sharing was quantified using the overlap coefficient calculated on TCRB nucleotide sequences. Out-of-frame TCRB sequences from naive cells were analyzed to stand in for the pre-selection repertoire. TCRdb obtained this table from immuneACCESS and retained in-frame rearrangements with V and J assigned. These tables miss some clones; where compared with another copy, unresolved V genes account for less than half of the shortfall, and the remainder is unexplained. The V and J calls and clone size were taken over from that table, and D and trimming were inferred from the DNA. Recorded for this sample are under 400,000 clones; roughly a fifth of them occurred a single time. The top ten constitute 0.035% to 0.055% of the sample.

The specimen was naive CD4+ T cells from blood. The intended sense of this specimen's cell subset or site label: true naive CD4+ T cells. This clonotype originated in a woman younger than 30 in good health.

The sequenced DNA: TGTGCCAGCAGCTTTACAGGGCAGTACGAGCAGTACTTC. This translates into CASSFTGQYEQYF. The rearrangement combines TRBV11-2 with TRBJ2-7; TRBD1 is a weak D gene call, 6 bases matching. CDR1 and CDR2 were assigned from the germline V gene as SGHAT and FQNNGV. Measured from the cysteine to the phenylalanine, the CDR3 is 13 residues long. Of the read, only the CDR3 DNA is kept; its 39 bases are in frame from base 1. V is shortened by 3 bases, J by 4 bases, and the region joining them spans 10 bases. Extended through the reference TRBV11-2 and TRBJ2-7 proteins, this CDR3 yields the full variable domain: EAGVAQSPRYKIIEKRQSVAFWCNPISGHATLYWYQQILGQGPKLLIQFQNNGVVDDSQLPKDRFSAERLKGVDSTLKIQPAKLEDSAVYLCASSFTGQYEQYFGPGTRLTVT.